This T cell receptor beta chain was identified during a study of shared clonotypes between healthy human individuals. Overall study findings and caveats: An effect of sequencing depth on clonotype sharing among donors was expected. Sharing across four donors was highest in naive CD4 (around 5%) and lowest in memory CD8 (approximately 0.4%).

The CDR3 is made up of 11 amino acids. The V end lost 7 bases, the J end lost 5 bases, and 10 bases lay between the germline ends. In germline, CDR1 is SGHRS, CDR2 YFSETQ. Caucasian adults living in Nashville, Tennessee, provided all samples. The table came from immunoSEQ multiplex PCR; TCRdb's copy has only in-frame clones and leaves some out. The sample lists roughly 1,500,000 clones, 95% to 99% occurring once. Comment on this clone: Its antigen is not identified.

The chain recombines TRBV5-1 with TRBJ2-7, with D hard to call. Sequencing input: naive CD4+ T cells sorted from blood. Subset described: CD45RA+ positively selected. This sequence originates from a man aged 30-40 years in good health. The CDR3 coding sequence is TGCGCCAGCCGCCAGGTAGACGAGCAGTACTTC. Its protein product is CASRQVDEQYF.